Shown below are 16 T cell receptor beta chains from a single sample sequenced in a study of cytomegalovirus exposure and HLA in healthy donors. PCR amplification relied on 60 Vbeta primers (plus 13 Jbeta primers). Only in-frame clones appear in the TCRdb table, and some are missing; sequencing was by immunoSEQ multiplex PCR. This sample has about 86,000 clones, with about three quarters found just once. Sequences were obtained from PBMCs. All receptors derive from a male donor in good health and CMV-seropositive.

The rearrangement links TRBV28 to TRBJ1-4; possibly TRBD1 for D (5 bases). Per the germline V gene, CDR1 is MDHEN and CDR2 is SYDVKM. The CDR3 is 12 amino acids. Trimming removed 6 bases from V and 5 bases from J, with 7 bases in between. CDR3 bases: TGTGCCAGCAGGGGGCTGAATGAAAAACTGTTTTTT. Protein: CASRGLNEKLFF.

The rearrangement links TRBV4-2 to TRBJ1-2; perhaps TRBD1 as D (5 bases). With 0 bases removed from V and 8 bases from J, the gap between germline ends came to 10 bases. The CDR3 runs to 13 residues. CDR1 and CDR2 (germline): LGHNA, YNFKEQ. In DNA, the CDR3 is TGTGCCAGCAGCCAAGATGACAGAGGCGGCTACACCTTC. As protein: CASSQDDRGGYTF.

The V gene is TRBV13, the J gene TRBJ1-1, with TRBD1 matching 7 bases. Trimming removed 0 bases from V and 2 bases from J; junction bases left unmatched: 9. This CDR3 region has 17 residues. Germline lookup yields CDR1 PRHDT and CDR2 FYEKMQ (reference sequence). The CDR3 reads CASSLGHPGTANTEAFF. CDR3 coding DNA: TGTGCCAGCAGCTTAGGCCATCCCGGGACAGCAAACACTGAAGCTTTCTTT.

This chain links TRBV19 with TRBJ1-4; D perhaps matches TRBD1 (5 bases). The CDR3 spans 15 residues. Germline V lookup: CDR1 LNHDA, CDR2 SQIVND (reference sequence). Trimming pared 5 bases from V and 4 bases from J, leaving 14 bases between. The CDR3 spells CASSFITGGNEKLFF. The CDR3 DNA follows: TGTGCCAGTAGTTTTATCACAGGTGGTAATGAAAAACTGTTTTTT. Full variable domain (remainder filled in from reference TRBV19 and TRBJ1-4): DGGITQSPKYLFRKEGQNVTLSCEQNLNHDAMYWYRQDPGQGLRLIYYSQIVNDFQKGDIAEGYSVSREKKESFPLTVTSAQKNPTAFYLCASSFITGGNEKLFFGSGTQLSVL.

The CDR3 DNA follows: TGTGCCAGCAGCAAACCTAGAGTTCTAAAGACCCAGTACTTC. It codes for CASSKPRVLKTQYF. This chain links TRBV7-8 with TRBJ2-5; D is undetermined. The germline gives CDR1 SGHVS, CDR2 FQNEAQ. V was clipped by 5 bases and J by 6 bases, with 16 bases between them. The CDR3 covers 14 residues.

This clone was recorded only once. The chain employs TRBV7-3 and TRBJ2-7, with no clear D. CDR1 is SGHTA, CDR2 FQGTGA, per germline. Trimming took off 4 bases at V and 3 bases at J, with 10 bases between the two ends. CDR3 length equals 13 residues. CDR3 DNA sequence: TGTGCCAGCAGCTCTGGGTCGGGCTACGAGCAGTACTTC. Its protein is CASSSGSGYEQYF.

Concerning this clone: The junction shows a germline mismatch at one end, possibly a read error. V usage is TRBV13 and J usage is TRBJ2-2; TRBD2 matches 10 bases. Germline-derived CDR1 and CDR2 are PRHDT and FYEKMQ (reference sequence). This CDR3 is 17 amino acids long. This chain's CDR3 is CDSSQGLARANTGELFF. CDR3 bases: TGTGACAGCAGCCAGGGACTAGCGCGAGCGAACACCGGGGAGCTGTTTTTT.

This sequence joins TRBV7-2 and TRBJ2-3; tentative D call: TRBD2 (6 bases). Trimming pared 4 bases from V and 4 bases from J, leaving 24 bases between. The CDR3 is 18 amino acids. Germline CDR1 and CDR2: SGHTA and FQGNSA. In DNA form, the CDR3 reads TGTGCCAGCAGCTCGGGTGCTCCCTTACAGTGGGGGGCAGATACGCAGTATTTT. It codes for CASSSGAPLQWGADTQYF.

The genes are TRBV27 and TRBJ2-7; D might be TRBD1 (6 bases). V lost 4 bases to trimming and J lost 2 bases, with 12 bases between them. The CDR3 totals 14 residues. Germline CDR1 MNHEY, CDR2 SMNVEV (reference sequence). The CDR3 here is CASSSLTGTYEQYF. The DNA for the CDR3 is TGTGCCAGCAGTTCTCTGACAGGAACCTACGAGCAGTACTTC.

This sequence joins TRBV7-9 and TRBJ2-1, with 10 bases aligning to TRBD2. This CDR3 has 16 residues. Germline CDR1 and CDR2: SEHNR and FQNEAQ (reference sequence). J was trimmed by 10 bases and V by 1 base; bases with no gene match: 10. Here the CDR3 DNA reads TGTGCCAGCAGCTTAGACGGCCCTAGCGGGAGTAGGGAGCAGTTCTTC. It specifies CASSLDGPSGSREQFF.

The chain has TRBV9 and TRBJ2-1; D is unclear. With 0 bases removed from V and 2 bases from J, the gap between germline ends came to 6 bases. The CDR3 has 14 amino acids. Germline V gives CDR1 SGDLS, CDR2 YYNGEE. CDR3 sequence (DNA): TGTGCCAGCAGCGTAGGAACAGCCTACAATGAGCAGTTCTTC. Translation gives CASSVGTAYNEQFF.

About this clone itself: One end of the junction fails to match germline, which may point to a read error. The chain couples TRBV7-6 to TRBJ2-1; 7 bases match TRBD2. The CDR3 extends over 15 amino acids. CDR1 is SGHVS, CDR2 FNYEAQ, per germline. The CDR3, as DNA: TGTGCCAGCAGCATAGCGGGCCCAATCTCCAATGAGCAGTTCTTC. Translation gives CASSIAGPISNEQFF. The complete variable domain, with remaining parts taken from reference TRBV7-6 and TRBJ2-1, reads GAGVSQSPRYKVTKRGQDVALRCDPISGHVSLYWYRQALGQGPEFLTYFNYEAQQDKSGLPNDRFSAERPEGSISTLTIQRTEQRDSAMYRCASSIAGPISNEQFFGPGTRLTVL.

J is TRBJ2-3 and V is TRBV5-1; 8 bases line up with TRBD2. V lost 5 bases, J lost 3 bases, and 5 bases stayed unmatched. The CDR3 extends over 14 amino acids. Germline assignment: CDR1 SGHRS and CDR2 YFSETQ. The CDR3 is CASRSGSLTDTQYF. CDR3 bases: TGCGCCAGCAGAAGCGGGAGTCTGACAGATACGCAGTATTTT.

This chain joins TRBV7-2 and TRBJ1-1; possibly TRBD1 for D (5 bases). With 4 bases removed from V and 1 base from J, the gap between germline ends came to 7 bases. CDR1 and CDR2 from the germline V gene are SGHTA and FQGNSA. This CDR3 spans 13 amino acids. CDR3 bases: TGTGCCAGCAGCTCCGACAGGAACACTGAAGCTTTCTTT. This codes for CASSSDRNTEAFF.

J is TRBJ2-7 and V is TRBV25-1; TRBD1 might be the D (5 bases). CDR1 is MGHDK, CDR2 SYGVNS, per germline. There are 11 residues in the CDR3. The V gene lost 10 bases and the J gene lost 6 bases, with 13 bases spanning the gap. The CDR3 DNA sequence: TGTGCCACCACCGACAGCCTCGAGCAGTACTTC. This encodes CATTDSLEQYF.

The gene calls are TRBV7-9 and TRBJ2-7; 7 bases are a match to TRBD1. The ends lost 2 bases at V and 2 bases at J; junction bases unmatched: 6. The CDR3 contains 15 residues. Germline lookup yields CDR1 SEHNR and CDR2 FQNEAQ (reference sequence). Here the CDR3 reads CASSLPGTATYEQYF. The CDR3 coding sequence is TGTGCCAGCAGCTTACCCGGGACAGCGACCTACGAGCAGTACTTC.